What follows are 14 T cell receptor beta chains derived from one specimen sequenced in a study of blood T cell repertoires in COVID-19. Profiling relied on immunoSEQ multiplex PCR, and the TCRdb table lists in-frame clones only, not all of them. The sample comprises a few hundred thousand clones, roughly 80% of which are singletons, and approximately 3.2% rests with the top ten. The sample comprised peripheral blood. The receptors here all came from a woman younger than 30 with acute or convalescent COVID-19.

The rearrangement joins TRBV28 to TRBJ2-1, with a possible D match to TRBD1 (7 bases). V lost 2 bases and J 7 bases, leaving 18 bases between the germline ends. Germline V gene lookup returns CDR1 MDHEN and CDR2 SYDVKM. This CDR3 is built from 16 residues. CDR3 region: CASSLRGSGGRNEQFF. CDR3 bases: TGTGCCAGCAGTTTAAGGGGGTCAGGGGGGAGAAATGAGCAGTTCTTC. The full variable domain, rest sourced from reference TRBV28 and TRBJ2-1, is DVKVTQSSRYLVKRTGEKVFLECVQDMDHENMFWYRQDPGLGLRLIYFSYDVKMKEKGDIPEGYSVSREKKERFSLILESASTNQTSMYLCASSLRGSGGRNEQFFGPGTRLTVL.

V usage is TRBV6-2 or TRBV6-3 and J usage is TRBJ1-5; tentatively, D is TRBD1 (6 bases). V was trimmed by 0 bases and J by 6 bases, leaving 12 bases between them. Germline CDR1 MNHEY, CDR2 SVGEGT. The CDR3 runs 15 residues. The CDR3 protein is CASSYSGSQGQPQHF. The DNA of the CDR3 is TGTGCCAGCAGTTACTCGGGTTCACAGGGTCAGCCCCAGCATTTT.

This clone was counted once. This sequence joins TRBV30 and TRBJ1-2, with D unresolved. V lost 0 bases, J lost 5 bases, and 13 bases lay in between. Germline-derived CDR1 and CDR2 are GTSNPN and SVGIG (reference sequence). CDR3 length equals 14 residues. The CDR3 bases are TGTGCCTGGAGTGTTGAGCAGGTCATTTATGGCTACACCTTC. Its protein product is CAWSVEQVIYGYTF. The full variable domain, completed using reference TRBV30 and TRBJ1-2, is SQTIHQWPATLVQPVGSPLSLECTVEGTSNPNLYWYRQAAGRGLQLLFYSVGIGQISSEVPQNLSASRPQDRQFILSSKKLLLSDSGFYLCAWSVEQVIYGYTFGSGTRLTVV.

The chain links TRBV4-3 to TRBJ2-5, with a weak D call TRBD1 (5 bases). Germline lookup yields CDR1 LGHNA and CDR2 YSLEER. V was pared by 4 bases and J by 2 bases, with 20 bases between. This CDR3 region has 17 residues. CDR3 sequence: CASSLTLLPGPQETQYF. Written as DNA, the CDR3 is TGCGCCAGCAGCCTAACTCTACTTCCAGGGCCGCAAGAGACCCAGTACTTC.

The chain joins TRBV12-3 or TRBV12-4 to TRBJ2-7, with D perhaps TRBD2 (5 bases). The CDR3 covers 13 residues. Trimming stripped 3 bases from V and 7 bases from J, with 13 bases between. For the CDR3, the DNA is TGTGCCAGCAGTTTCGATATGTCGGGGGAGCAGTACTTC. Its translation is CASSFDMSGEQYF.

There are a few counts of this clone. J is TRBJ1-2 and V is TRBV10-3, with D possibly matching TRBD1 (6 bases). V lost 4 bases, J lost 3 bases, and 9 bases lay in between. This CDR3 has 13 amino acids. Germline CDR1 and CDR2: ENHRY and SYGVKD. The CDR3 DNA follows: TGTGCCATCAGTGCGGACAGATACTATGGCTACACCTTC. Protein product: CAISADRYYGYTF.

The rearrangement uses TRBV29-1 and TRBJ2-6; D gene unclear. The V and J ends lost 5 bases and 0 bases respectively, with 2 bases between them. Per the germline V gene, CDR1 is SQVTM and CDR2 is ANQGSEA. The CDR3 spans 12 residues. CDR3: CSVYSGANVLTF. The CDR3 bases are TGCAGCGTTTACTCTGGGGCCAACGTCCTGACTTTC.

V and J are TRBV10-3 and TRBJ2-7; 16 bases are a match to TRBD2. Germline CDR1 is ENHRY and CDR2 is SYGVKD. J lost 4 bases, V lost 3 bases, and 9 bases had no gene match. The CDR3 consists of 18 residues. The CDR3 here is CAISEQPGLAGGGYEQYF. The DNA of the CDR3 is TGTGCCATCAGTGAACAACCGGGACTAGCGGGAGGGGGTTACGAGCAGTACTTC.

Concerning this clone: The sample carries other DNA sequences with the same CDR3. The chain couples TRBV19 to TRBJ1-5, with 8 bases identical to TRBD1. V lost 3 bases to trimming and J lost 2 bases; unmatched junction nucleotides: 3. Germline loops: CDR1 LNHDA, CDR2 SQIVND (reference sequence). This CDR3 region has 15 residues. As DNA, the CDR3 is TGTGCCAGTAGTATCGGACAGGGTGGCAATCAGCCCCAGCATTTT. Protein sequence: CASSIGQGGNQPQHF. Full variable domain (missing parts from reference TRBV19 and TRBJ1-5): DGGITQSPKYLFRKEGQNVTLSCEQNLNHDAMYWYRQDPGQGLRLIYYSQIVNDFQKGDIAEGYSVSREKKESFPLTVTSAQKNPTAFYLCASSIGQGGNQPQHFGDGTRLSIL.

The chain joins TRBV19 to TRBJ2-7; 7 bases agree with TRBD2. This CDR3 region has 13 residues. The trim removed 8 bases at V and 3 bases at J, leaving 7 bases unmatched. Germline V CDR1 and CDR2: LNHDA, SQIVND (reference sequence). CDR3 in DNA: TGTGCCAGTGCGGGGGAAACAGACTACGAGCAGTACTTC. It translates to CASAGETDYEQYF.

This clone was detected a few times. The rearrangement links TRBV4-3 to TRBJ1-3; a weak D match, TRBD1 (6 bases). The V and J ends lost 4 bases and 7 bases respectively, with 17 bases between them. This CDR3 is 15 amino acids long. The germline gives CDR1 LGHNA, CDR2 YSLEER. CDR3 in amino acids: CASSPQLDSRNTIYF. CDR3 DNA sequence: TGCGCCAGCAGCCCCCAGTTGGACAGCCGGAACACCATATATTTT.

The chain carries TRBV5-1 and TRBJ2-5; the match to TRBD2 covers 7 bases. The length of the CDR3 is 15 residues. Germline loops: CDR1 SGHRS, CDR2 YFSETQ. V was clipped by 0 bases and J by 5 bases; unmatched bases: 7. CDR3 protein: CASSLVAGEGETQYF. CDR3 nucleotide sequence: TGCGCCAGCAGCTTGGTGGCGGGAGAAGGGGAGACCCAGTACTTC.

In this sample, this clone turned up many times. The chain recombines TRBV3-1 (or the pseudogene TRBV3-2) with TRBJ2-5, with 7 positions matching TRBD2. This CDR3 comprises 19 residues. V was clipped by 5 bases and J by 3 bases; unmatched bases: 21. Germline V CDR1 and CDR2: LGHDT, YNNKEL (reference sequence). The CDR3 nucleotides are TGTGCCAGCAGCGTAAGTCGCCTAGGGCGGGGGTTGGATAAAGAGACCCAGTACTTC. Translated, it gives CASSVSRLGRGLDKETQYF.

J is TRBJ2-7 and V is TRBV16; 7 positions match TRBD1. Germline values: CDR1 KGHSY, CDR2 FQNENV. The V and J ends lost 1 base and 6 bases, in that order; junction bases with no gene match: 9. The CDR3 contains 15 residues. CDR3 protein: CASSQFLDRLGEQYF. CDR3 in DNA: TGTGCCAGCAGCCAATTTTTGGACAGGTTGGGCGAGCAGTACTTC.